Each of the 31 T cell receptor beta chains below was sequenced from the same sample in a study of graft-versus-host responses after intestinal transplantation. No antigen has been identified for these receptors. Measured with immunoSEQ multiplex PCR; TCRdb has only the in-frame clones, and not every one. Of some 140,000 clones listed, around nine tenths are singletons. The source material was unstimulated CD4+ T cells sorted from spleen or lymph node cells, sampled before intestinal transplant. The receptors derive from a human donor who received an intestinal transplant.

The chain is built from TRBV14 and TRBJ1-2; no definite D call. CDR1 SGHDN and CDR2 FVKESK come from the germline V gene. The length of the CDR3 is 14 residues. V was cut by 3 bases and J by 4 bases, with 12 bases left in between. CDR3 bases: TGTGCCAGCAGCCAGAAAGGGAATCTCTATGGCTACACCTTC. Its protein is CASSQKGNLYGYTF.

The chain recombines TRBV7-6 with TRBJ2-3; TRBD1 aligns across 7 bases. CDR1 is SGHVS, CDR2 FNYEAQ, per germline. Germline trimming cut 2 bases from V and 4 bases from J; bases unmatched to any gene: 9. The CDR3 covers 16 residues. The CDR3 spells CASSLPQTGFPDTQYF. DNA for the CDR3: TGTGCCAGCAGCTTACCCCAGACAGGGTTCCCAGATACGCAGTATTTT.

V is TRBV27 and J is TRBJ1-1; D is possibly TRBD1 (5 bases). The germline gives CDR1 MNHEY, CDR2 SMNVEV (reference sequence). This CDR3 spans 17 amino acids. V shed 1 base and J shed 1 base, with 16 bases lying between them. CDR3 amino acids: CASSLFPPGTGNTEAFF. The CDR3 bases are TGTGCCAGCAGTTTATTCCCGCCGGGGACGGGGAACACTGAAGCTTTCTTT.

J is TRBJ2-5 and V is TRBV28; possibly TRBD2 for D (6 bases). The V gene lost 4 bases and the J gene lost 2 bases, with 11 bases spanning the gap. This CDR3 is 14 amino acids long. Germline lookup yields CDR1 MDHEN and CDR2 SYDVKM. CDR3 coding DNA: TGTGCCAGCAGTTCAGCGGGCCTTCAAGAGACCCAGTACTTC. This encodes CASSSAGLQETQYF. The full variable domain, with the rest looked up from reference TRBV28 and TRBJ2-5, is DVKVTQSSRYLVKRTGEKVFLECVQDMDHENMFWYRQDPGLGLRLIYFSYDVKMKEKGDIPEGYSVSREKKERFSLILESASTNQTSMYLCASSSAGLQETQYFGPGTRLLVL.

The chain couples TRBV2 to TRBJ1-3; D is unresolved. Germline values: CDR1 SNHLY, CDR2 FYNNEI. Between the trimmed V and J ends, which lost 3 bases and 7 bases, there was a span of 7 bases. The CDR3 has 12 amino acids. The CDR3 is CASSEMANTIYF. DNA of the CDR3: TGTGCCAGCAGTGAGATGGCGAACACCATATATTTT.

The chain uses TRBV6-5 and TRBJ2-7; TRBD2 matches 8 bases. From germline, CDR1 is MNHEY and CDR2 SVGAGI. This CDR3 has 14 residues. V lost 5 bases, J lost 5 bases, and 8 bases stayed unmatched. CDR3 sequence (DNA): TGTGCCAGCAGTATGGCGGGGGGTGTCAACGAGCAGTACTTC. Its translation is CASSMAGGVNEQYF.

The chain couples TRBV7-8 to TRBJ2-3; D gene unclear. CDR3 size: 13 residues. Germline CDR1 SGHVS, CDR2 FQNEAQ. V gave up 1 base and J gave up 5 bases, with 7 bases separating them. CDR3 sequence reads: CASSLGSRDTQYF. CDR3 in DNA: TGTGCCAGCAGCTTAGGATCCAGAGATACGCAGTATTTT.

V and J are TRBV7-2 and TRBJ2-6; maybe TRBD2 (5 bases). V shed 5 bases and J shed 3 bases, with 11 bases lying between them. The length of the CDR3 is 15 residues. Germline V gene sequence: CDR1 SGHTA, CDR2 FQGNSA. CDR3 coding DNA: TGTGCCAGCAGCCGTAGGGCGGGTGGGGCCAACGTCCTGACTTTC. The encoded protein is CASSRRAGGANVLTF.

The CDR3 coding sequence is TGTGCCAGCTCACCTCTCGGGACAGCGAGCTCCTACGAGCAGTACTTC. It is translated as CASSPLGTASSYEQYF. This chain uses TRBV18 with TRBJ2-7; 7 bases agree with TRBD1. The germline V gene encodes CDR1 KGHSH and CDR2 LQKENI. The CDR3 extends over 16 amino acids. Trimming cost V 3 bases and J 0 bases; bases outside gene matches: 8. Complete variable domain (other parts from reference TRBV18 and TRBJ2-7): NAGVMQNPRHLVRRRGQEARLRCSPMKGHSHVYWYRQLPEEGLKFMVYLQKENIIDESGMPKERFSAEFPKEGPSILRIQQVVRGDSAAYFCASSPLGTASSYEQYFGPGTRLTVT.

The chain uses TRBV7-2 and TRBJ1-1; D remains ambiguous. Germline-derived CDR1 and CDR2 are SGHTA and FQGNSA. The CDR3 is 12 residues long. V gave up 3 bases and J gave up 8 bases, with 10 bases separating them. The CDR3 sequence is CASSFRTGEAFF. For the CDR3, the DNA is TGTGCCAGCAGCTTTAGGACGGGCGAAGCTTTCTTT. Drawing the rest from reference TRBV7-2 and TRBJ1-1, the complete variable domain is GAGVSQSPSNKVTEKGKDVELRCDPISGHTALYWYRQSLGQGLEFLIYFQGNSAPDKSGLPSDRFSAERTGGSVSTLTIQRTQQEDSAVYLCASSFRTGEAFFGQGTRLTVV.

CDR3 DNA sequence: TGTGCCGCGGGGCGGGTACAAGAGACCCAGTACTTC. It encodes CAAGRVQETQYF. The chain employs TRBV30 and TRBJ2-5; perhaps TRBD2 as D (6 bases). Germline V gene lookup returns CDR1 GTSNPN and CDR2 SVGIG (reference sequence). The V and J ends lost 8 bases and 2 bases respectively, with 12 bases between them. This CDR3 has 12 residues.

The chain has TRBV19 and TRBJ2-4; D is ambiguous. Germline V gives CDR1 LNHDA, CDR2 SQIVND (reference sequence). This CDR3 is built from 13 residues. Deletions cut 5 bases from V and 7 bases from J, with 12 bases between. In nucleotides, the CDR3 is TGTGCCAGTAGTCGTCTAGAACACAACATTCAGTACTTC. This codes for CASSRLEHNIQYF. Looking up the rest from reference TRBV19 and TRBJ2-4 gives the full variable domain: DGGITQSPKYLFRKEGQNVTLSCEQNLNHDAMYWYRQDPGQGLRLIYYSQIVNDFQKGDIAEGYSVSREKKESFPLTVTSAQKNPTAFYLCASSRLEHNIQYFGAGTRLSVL.

The V call is TRBV6-5, the J call TRBJ2-7; D remains unclear. The CDR3 loop spans 14 amino acids. Germline lookup yields CDR1 MNHEY and CDR2 SVGAGI. Trimming took 7 bases from V and 3 from J, leaving 16 bases between them. CDR3 protein: CASTRERRSYEQYF. CDR3 nucleotide sequence: TGTGCCAGCACCCGAGAAAGAAGAAGCTACGAGCAGTACTTC.

The chain carries TRBV29-1 and TRBJ2-3; maybe TRBD2 (5 bases). V was trimmed by 3 bases and J by 3 bases, leaving 19 bases between them. CDR1 is SQVTM, CDR2 ANQGSEA, per germline. This CDR3 region has 16 residues. Here the CDR3 reads CSVDWGWGALTDTQYF. Written as DNA, the CDR3 is TGCAGCGTTGATTGGGGATGGGGAGCTTTAACAGATACGCAGTATTTT.

This chain joins TRBV4-3 and TRBJ2-1; perhaps D is TRBD1 or TRBD2 (5 bases each). Trimming took 4 bases from V and 0 from J, leaving 13 bases between them. Germline CDR1 LGHNA, CDR2 YSLEER. The CDR3 sequence is 16 residues long. DNA for the CDR3: TGCGCCAGCAGCCTCGGGACCACCAGCTCCTACAATGAGCAGTTCTTC. Its protein is CASSLGTTSSYNEQFF.

V gene TRBV2 combines with J gene TRBJ1-2, with D tentatively TRBD1 (6 bases). CDR3 length: 14 residues. Germline loops: CDR1 SNHLY, CDR2 FYNNEI. V gave up 8 bases and J gave up 8 bases, with 21 bases separating them. CDR3 DNA: TGTGCCAGCTTAGGGGGGGGCCCCAAGGAAGGCTACACCTTC. This encodes CASLGGGPKEGYTF.

This sequence joins TRBV25-1 and TRBJ1-1; D uncertain. Germline V lookup: CDR1 MGHDK, CDR2 SYGVNS. Between the trimmed V and J ends, which lost 5 bases and 7 bases, there was a span of 17 bases. The CDR3 runs to 14 residues. The CDR3: CASSPTWRASEAFF. In DNA form, the CDR3 reads TGTGCCAGCAGTCCCACTTGGAGGGCAAGTGAAGCTTTCTTT.

The chain joins TRBV27 to TRBJ1-1, with 7 bases fitting TRBD1. The trim removed 4 bases at V and 1 base at J, leaving 0 bases unmatched. The CDR3 covers 13 residues. The germline V gene has CDR1 MNHEY and CDR2 SMNVEV (reference sequence). CDR3 loop: CASSWTGNTEAFF. Written as DNA, the CDR3 is TGTGCCAGCAGTTGGACAGGGAACACTGAAGCTTTCTTT.

The chain has TRBV5-4 and TRBJ1-1; tentative D call: TRBD1 (6 bases). Germline lookup yields CDR1 SGHNT and CDR2 YYREEE (reference sequence). This CDR3 spans 16 amino acids. Trimming shortened V by 0 bases and J by 4 bases, and 16 bases separated the two germline ends. The CDR3 DNA reads as TGTGCCAGCAGCTTGGCCGCGGGGGCAGGAGGCACTGAAGCTTTCTTT. Protein: CASSLAAGAGGTEAFF. The full variable domain, in which reference TRBV5-4 and TRBJ1-1 provide the parts outside the CDR3, is ETGVTQSPTHLIKTRGQQVTLRCSSQSGHNTVSWYQQALGQGPQFIFQYYREEENGRGNFPPRFSGLQFPNYSSELNVNALELDDSALYLCASSLAAGAGGTEAFFGQGTRLTVV.

The rearrangement links TRBV11-2 to TRBJ1-2; weak D call: TRBD1 (6 bases). The V and J ends lost 2 bases and 2 bases respectively, with 15 bases between them. The CDR3 contains 16 residues. CDR1 SGHAT and CDR2 FQNNGV come from the germline V gene. The CDR3 spells CASSLQDGRGNYGYTF. The CDR3 DNA reads TGTGCCAGCAGCTTACAGGATGGCAGGGGAAACTATGGCTACACCTTC.

V gene TRBV9 combines with J gene TRBJ2-1; 13 nucleotides align to TRBD2. Germline-derived CDR1 and CDR2 are SGDLS and YYNGEE. V shed 1 base and J 3 bases; nucleotides not matched to a gene: 13. The CDR3 spans 20 residues. The DNA of the CDR3 is TGTGCCAGCAGCGTATTCCCCCTAGGACTAGCGGGAGAGATCTACAATGAGCAGTTCTTC. It yields the protein CASSVFPLGLAGEIYNEQFF.

This clone was counted only a few times. The DNA is left out, because the CDR3 cannot be placed on it with certainty; the CDR3 is given as TCRdb lists it. The chain employs TRBV27 and TRBJ2-7. CDR1 and CDR2 from the germline V gene are MNHEY and SMNVEV (reference sequence). Including both end residues, the CDR3 is 13 amino acids long. The CDR3 spells CASSTSPHYEQYF.

The chain combines TRBV7-2 with TRBJ2-7; D may be TRBD1 or TRBD2 (5 bases each). The CDR3 extends over 16 amino acids. Germline lookup yields CDR1 SGHTA and CDR2 FQGNSA. V was pared by 4 bases and J by 2 bases, with 18 bases between. CDR3 sequence: CASSYSKWDPPYEQYF. In DNA form, the CDR3 reads TGTGCCAGCAGCTACAGTAAATGGGACCCTCCCTACGAGCAGTACTTC.

The rearrangement joins TRBV28 to TRBJ1-6; D is undetermined. Per the germline V gene, CDR1 is MDHEN and CDR2 is SYDVKM. V gave up 3 bases and J gave up 11 bases, with 11 bases separating them. CDR3 size: 13 residues. The CDR3 protein is CASSFSPPPPLHF. The CDR3 coding sequence is TGTGCCAGCAGTTTCAGTCCGCCCCCACCCCTCCACTTT.

This chain joins TRBV5-1 and TRBJ2-5, with 7 bases lining up with TRBD1. Trimming cost V 3 bases and J 6 bases; bases outside gene matches: 11. This CDR3 contains 15 residues. Germline assignment: CDR1 SGHRS and CDR2 YFSETQ. CDR3 sequence (DNA): TGCGCCAGCAGCTCAGGGGACAGCGAAGGGAAGACCCAGTACTTC. It codes for CASSSGDSEGKTQYF.

The chain has TRBV6-5 and TRBJ1-2; no firm D call. Germline CDR1 reads MNHEY; CDR2 reads SVGAGI. This CDR3 has 13 residues. V lost 1 base, J lost 3 bases, and 6 bases lay in between. The CDR3 DNA follows: TGTGCCAGCAGTTACTTGACGGACTATGGCTACACCTTC. It translates to CASSYLTDYGYTF.

This CDR3 reads CASSLQGPYEQYF. CDR3 bases: TGTGCCAGCAGTTTACAGGGTCCCTACGAGCAGTACTTC. The chain joins TRBV27 to TRBJ2-7; TRBD1 might be the D (5 bases). The germline V gene encodes CDR1 MNHEY and CDR2 SMNVEV (reference sequence). The CDR3 is 13 amino acids. V dropped 2 bases and J dropped 2 bases, with 7 bases sitting between them.

This clone was recorded only once. The chain couples TRBV28 to TRBJ2-7; D uncertain. This CDR3 contains 11 residues. V was trimmed by 9 bases and J by 2 bases, leaving 8 bases between them. Germline values: CDR1 MDHEN, CDR2 SYDVKM. DNA of the CDR3: TGTGCCAGTCAGAACCCCTACGAGCAGTACTTC. Protein product: CASQNPYEQYF.

This clone appeared a single time. The chain combines TRBV13 with TRBJ2-7; 11 bases map to TRBD2. The CDR3 covers 15 residues. Germline V CDR1 and CDR2: PRHDT, FYEKMQ (reference sequence). V was pared by 0 bases and J by 4 bases, with 2 bases of the junction left unmatched. CDR3 sequence reads: CASSLGGTSGYEQYF. The DNA of the CDR3 is TGTGCCAGCAGCTTAGGCGGGACTAGCGGTTACGAGCAGTACTTC.

CDR3 in DNA: TGTGCCAGCACCATACCTAGCGGGAGGCTGAATTACAATGAGCAGTTCTTC. Translating gives CASTIPSGRLNYNEQFF. The rearrangement joins TRBV7-2 to TRBJ2-1; 11 bases align to TRBD2. The V and J ends lost 7 bases and 4 bases, in that order; junction bases with no gene match: 12. The CDR3 sequence is 17 residues long. The germline CDR1 and CDR2 sequences are SGHTA and FQGNSA.

This rearrangement joins TRBV28 to TRBJ2-5; D is possibly TRBD1 (8 bases). The CDR3 spans 15 residues. V lost 8 bases to trimming and J lost 1 base, with 17 bases between them. Germline values: CDR1 MDHEN, CDR2 SYDVKM. CDR3 DNA: TGTGCCAGCGGAAGACAGGGGAGGGTCCAAGAGACCCAGTACTTC. Its protein product is CASGRQGRVQETQYF.